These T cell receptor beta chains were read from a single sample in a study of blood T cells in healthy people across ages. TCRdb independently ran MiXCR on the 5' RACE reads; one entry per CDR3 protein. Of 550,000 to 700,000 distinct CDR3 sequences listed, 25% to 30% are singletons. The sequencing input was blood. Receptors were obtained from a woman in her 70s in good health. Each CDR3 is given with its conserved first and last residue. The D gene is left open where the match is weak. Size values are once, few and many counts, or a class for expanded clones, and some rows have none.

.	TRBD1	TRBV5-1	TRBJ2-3	TGCGCCAGCAGTCCGGGACAGGGAGGGGATACGCAGTATTTT	CASSPGQGGDTQYF
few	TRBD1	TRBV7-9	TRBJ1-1	TGTGCCAGCAGGCCCGACAGGGTGAACACTGAAGCTTTCTTT	CASRPDRVNTEAFF
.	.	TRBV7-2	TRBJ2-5	TGTGCCAGCAGCTCTAACACTAAGGAGACCCAGTACTTC	CASSSNTKETQYF
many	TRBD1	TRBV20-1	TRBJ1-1	TGCAGTGCCTTCGACAGGGTCGGGTACACTGAAGCTTTCTTT	CSAFDRVGYTEAFF
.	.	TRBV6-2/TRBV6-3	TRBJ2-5	TGTGCCAGTAGCCCCGGGATCCTAATGGGAGAGACCCAGTACTTC	CASSPGILMGETQYF
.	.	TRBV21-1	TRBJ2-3	TGTGCCGGGCGCCGGCGCACAGATACGCAGTATTTT	CAGRRRTDTQYF
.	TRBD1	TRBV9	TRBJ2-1	TGTGCCAGCAGCGCCGAGGGGGCGCGGTACAATGAGCAGTTCTTC	CASSAEGARYNEQFF
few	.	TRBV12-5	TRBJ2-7	TGTGCTAGTGGTTACTCCTACGAGCAGTACTTC	CASGYSYEQYF
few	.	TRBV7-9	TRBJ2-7	TGTGCCAGCAGCGAGAACCGGGACAAACTCTACGAGCAGTACTTC	CASSENRDKLYEQYF
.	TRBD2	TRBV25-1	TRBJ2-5	TGTGCCAGCAGATCCCGCGGCGGGGGGGCCTCGTCGACCCAGTACTTC	CASRSRGGGASSTQYF
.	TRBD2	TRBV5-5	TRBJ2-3	TGTGCCAGCAGCTTGATAACAGGGACTAGAGGAGATACGCAGTATTTT	CASSLITGTRGDTQYF